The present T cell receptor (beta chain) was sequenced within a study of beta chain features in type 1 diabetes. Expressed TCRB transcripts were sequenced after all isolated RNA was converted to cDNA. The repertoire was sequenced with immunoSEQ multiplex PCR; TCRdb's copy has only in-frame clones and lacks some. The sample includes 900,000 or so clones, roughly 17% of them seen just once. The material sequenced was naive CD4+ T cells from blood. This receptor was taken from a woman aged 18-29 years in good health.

The DNA of the CDR3 is TGTGCCAGCAGCTTGGTGTCGGGAGGGCCAGAGACCCAGTACTTC. Translation: CASSLVSGGPETQYF. The chain has TRBV5-6 and TRBJ2-5, with 8 nucleotides matching TRBD2. Trimming cost V 0 bases and J 4 bases; bases outside gene matches: 5. There are 15 residues in the CDR3. CDR1 SGHDT and CDR2 YYEEEE come from the germline V gene.